Below, 29 T cell receptor beta chains from the same sample are listed, as sequenced in a study of blood T cell repertoires in COVID-19. The repertoire was sequenced with immunoSEQ multiplex PCR; TCRdb's copy has only in-frame clones and lacks some. The table lists roughly 60,000 clones, 80% to 95% of them singletons. The sequenced sample consisted of peripheral blood. The receptors shown here come from a woman older than 75 with active COVID-19.

Only one count was recorded for this clone. The chain couples TRBV28 to TRBJ1-3; D perhaps matches TRBD1 (5 bases). Per germline, CDR1 MDHEN and CDR2 SYDVKM. Deletions cut 7 bases from V and 4 bases from J, with 17 bases between. The CDR3 totals 15 residues. The CDR3 region is CASTISRGSGNTIYF. The CDR3 nucleotides are TGTGCCAGCACAATAAGTAGGGGATCAGGAAACACCATATATTTT.

The chain carries TRBV5-4 and TRBJ2-3; TRBD2 agrees at 16 bases. The germline gives CDR1 SGHNT, CDR2 YYREEE (reference sequence). There are 19 residues in the CDR3. After removal of 0 bases from V and 7 bases from J, the junction contained 11 bases not matched to a gene. CDR3 DNA sequence: TGTGCCAGCAGCTTGGACAGACCGGGACTAGCGGGAGGGCCGCATACGCAGTATTTT. Its translation is CASSLDRPGLAGGPHTQYF.

The V and J genes are TRBV11-3 and TRBJ2-1; D is perhaps TRBD2 (6 bases). V lost 0 bases and J 4 bases, leaving 10 bases between the germline ends. The CDR3 spans 15 residues. Germline CDR1 and CDR2: SGHNT and YENEEA. CDR3 loop: CASSLDSGVYNEQFF. In nucleotides, the CDR3 is TGTGCCAGCAGCTTAGACTCGGGGGTTTACAATGAGCAGTTCTTC.

The J gene is TRBJ1-2, the V gene TRBV27; tentatively, D is TRBD1 (5 bases). The CDR3 runs 14 residues. Germline V CDR1 and CDR2: MNHEY, SMNVEV (reference sequence). Trimming took 5 bases from V and 5 from J, leaving 15 bases between them. CDR3 DNA: TGTGCCAGCAGTCCACCCGGGGGGTTTTATGGCTACACCTTC. The encoded protein is CASSPPGGFYGYTF.

This chain links TRBV10-3 with TRBJ1-2; D remains ambiguous. Trimming removed 4 bases from V and 4 bases from J, with 7 bases in between. The CDR3 contains 12 residues. Germline V CDR1 and CDR2: ENHRY, SYGVKD. CDR3 DNA sequence: TGTGCCATCAGTGTCGGTGGCTATGGCTACACCTTC. This translates into CAISVGGYGYTF.

This clone was picked up one time. The rearrangement joins TRBV28 to TRBJ1-5; tentative D call: TRBD1 (6 bases). V lost 3 bases and J 4 bases, leaving 16 bases between the germline ends. CDR3 size: 16 residues. Germline CDR1 and CDR2: MDHEN and SYDVKM. CDR3 sequence (DNA): TGTGCCAGCAGTTTGGACCTGGGGGGGGCGAATCAGCCCCAGCATTTT. It translates to CASSLDLGGANQPQHF.

This chain links TRBV5-5 with TRBJ1-1; possible D gene TRBD1, 5 bases. V shed 4 bases and J shed 11 bases, with 21 bases lying between them. Germline V gene sequence: CDR1 SGHKS, CDR2 YYEKEE (reference sequence). This CDR3 has 14 residues. The CDR3: CASSTPGGALRAFF. Written as DNA, the CDR3 is TGTGCCAGCAGCACCCCGGGGGGAGCCCTAAGGGCTTTCTTT.

J is TRBJ1-2 and V is TRBV5-5; TRBD1 matches 8 bases. J gave up 7 bases and V 7 bases, and 12 bases lay outside the gene matches. Germline V gene data show CDR1 as SGHKS and CDR2 as YYEKEE (reference sequence). The CDR3 contains 14 residues. CDR3 DNA sequence: TGTGCCAGCTCGTACGGACAGGGCGATAGTGGCTACACCTTC. Protein: CASSYGQGDSGYTF.

The chain uses TRBV29-1 and TRBJ2-2; 7 positions agree with TRBD2. CDR1 and CDR2 from the germline V gene are SQVTM and ANQGSEA. V shed 7 bases and J 6 bases; nucleotides not matched to a gene: 8. The CDR3 sequence is 13 residues long. The CDR3 region has the DNA TGCAGCGCAAAAGCGGCGGGAGCCGGGGAGCTGTTTTTT. Amino acid sequence: CSAKAAGAGELFF.

The rearrangement links TRBV6-5 to TRBJ2-3; maybe TRBD2 (5 bases). Trimming shortened V by 7 bases and J by 0 bases, and 8 bases separated the two germline ends. Germline V CDR1 and CDR2: MNHEY, SVGAGI. The CDR3 is 13 amino acids. Here the CDR3 DNA reads TGTGCCAGCACGAGGACTAGCACAGATACGCAGTATTTT. This encodes CASTRTSTDTQYF.

The chain joins TRBV4-2 to TRBJ1-5; tentatively, D is TRBD1 (5 bases). This CDR3 has 14 residues. Per germline, CDR1 LGHNA and CDR2 YNFKEQ. V was cut by 1 base and J by 5 bases, with 9 bases left in between. The CDR3: CASSQAGGDQPQHF. The CDR3 nucleotides read TGTGCCAGCAGCCAAGCGGGAGGGGATCAGCCCCAGCATTTT.

This chain connects TRBV7-9 to TRBJ2-1, with D possibly matching TRBD2 (5 bases). The CDR3 consists of 12 residues. Trimming removed 5 bases from V and 12 bases from J, with 14 bases in between. Germline V lookup: CDR1 SEHNR, CDR2 FQNEAQ (reference sequence). CDR3 protein: CASSEGRSGQFF. The CDR3 DNA is TGTGCCAGCAGCGAGGGCCGTAGTGGGCAGTTCTTC.

In DNA, the CDR3 is TGCAGCGTTTACCTAACTTCCAGGACTAGCGGGATGGAGACCCAGTACTTC. Translated, it gives CSVYLTSRTSGMETQYF. The V and J genes are TRBV29-1 and TRBJ2-5; 12 bases line up with TRBD2. The trim removed 5 bases at V and 5 bases at J, leaving 15 bases unmatched. Germline values: CDR1 SQVTM, CDR2 ANQGSEA. The CDR3 consists of 17 residues.

As concerns this clone: At one end, the junction sequence differs from germline, possibly due to a read error. The chain has TRBV27 and TRBJ2-1; D uncertain. Germline-derived CDR1 and CDR2 are MNHEY and SMNVEV (reference sequence). The CDR3 spans 16 residues. This chain's CDR3 is CASSLSLAIPNNEQFF. The CDR3 DNA is TGTGCCAGCAGCTTATCCCTCGCTATCCCCAACAATGAGCAGTTCTTC.

V usage is TRBV14 and J usage is TRBJ1-1; D gene uncertain. CDR3 length: 16 residues. Trimming pared 11 bases from V and 3 bases from J, leaving 25 bases between. The germline CDR1 and CDR2 sequences are SGHDN and FVKESK. The CDR3 coding sequence is TGTGCCCTCCGGAGGGCGCCTTCCCCTAACCACACTGAAGCTTTCTTT. Translated, it gives CALRRAPSPNHTEAFF.

This clone was observed once. This chain connects TRBV11-2 to TRBJ2-7; maybe TRBD1 (5 bases). Trimming took 3 bases from V and 3 from J, leaving 15 bases between them. The CDR3 has 15 residues. Germline values: CDR1 SGHAT, CDR2 FQNNGV. CDR3 loop: CASSLTTKGDYEQYF. The CDR3 DNA reads as TGTGCCAGCAGCTTGACGACCAAAGGGGACTACGAGCAGTACTTC.

This clone has just one count. V usage is TRBV10-3 and J usage is TRBJ2-7, with 7 bases lining up with TRBD1. J lost 4 bases, V lost 6 bases, and 6 bases had no gene match. The CDR3 is made up of 13 amino acids. Germline V CDR1 and CDR2: ENHRY, SYGVKD. In DNA form, the CDR3 reads TGTGCCATCAGGGACCCGGGACAGTACGAGCAGTACGTC. Amino acid sequence: CAIRDPGQYEQYV.

This clone appeared once. V gene TRBV20-1 combines with J gene TRBJ2-1; TRBD1 matches at 7 bases. The CDR3 is made up of 10 amino acids. Germline-derived CDR1 and CDR2 are DFQATT and SNEGSKA (reference sequence). V was clipped by 6 bases and J by 10 bases; unmatched bases: 3. Written as DNA, the CDR3 is TGCAGTGCCCGGGGACAGGAGCAGTTCTTC. It yields the protein CSARGQEQFF.

The genes are TRBV6-6 and TRBJ2-3, with D possibly being TRBD2 (5 bases). Germline CDR1 MNHNY, CDR2 SVGAGI (reference sequence). The CDR3 is made up of 16 amino acids. The V gene lost 5 bases and the J gene lost 2 bases, with 17 bases spanning the gap. This CDR3 reads CASSRGVREHTDTQYF. The CDR3 coding sequence is TGTGCCAGCAGTCGGGGTGTGAGGGAACACACAGATACGCAGTATTTT.

The chain couples TRBV28 to TRBJ2-5, with D tentatively TRBD1 (6 bases). Germline lookup yields CDR1 MDHEN and CDR2 SYDVKM. V shed 8 bases and J shed 11 bases, with 27 bases lying between them. This CDR3 spans 15 amino acids. The CDR3 nucleotides read TGTGCCAGCCTGATTGCCACAGGGACGATGAGAGGTCAGTACTTC. This encodes CASLIATGTMRGQYF.

The CDR3 sequence is CATLQGAYYGYTF. CDR3 sequence (DNA): TGTGCCACCTTACAGGGGGCTTACTATGGCTACACCTTC. V usage is TRBV12-3 or TRBV12-4 and J usage is TRBJ1-2; TRBD1 agrees at 9 bases. V lost 10 bases to trimming and J lost 3 bases; unmatched junction nucleotides: 6. The CDR3 is made up of 13 amino acids.

The sample holds a few counts of this clone. This sequence joins TRBV30 and TRBJ1-6, with 8 bases lining up with TRBD1. Germline-derived CDR1 and CDR2 are GTSNPN and SVGIG (reference sequence). The J segment lost 11 bases and the V segment lost 5 bases, leaving 14 bases of the junction unmatched. The CDR3 loop spans 15 amino acids. The CDR3 loop is CAWEPGGQGRAPLHF. DNA of the CDR3: TGTGCCTGGGAACCCGGAGGACAGGGACGGGCACCCCTCCACTTT.

V gene TRBV18 combines with J gene TRBJ1-5, with 7 bases matching TRBD1. Germline-derived CDR1 and CDR2 are KGHSH and LQKENI. The CDR3 is 17 residues long. The V segment lost 2 bases and the J segment 3 bases; nucleotides outside the gene matches: 10. CDR3 in amino acids: CASSPWSGTESNQPQHF. DNA of the CDR3: TGTGCCAGCTCACCATGGTCCGGGACAGAATCCAATCAGCCCCAGCATTTT.

In its sample, this clone was seen a few times. The chain joins TRBV3-1 (or the pseudogene TRBV3-2) to TRBJ1-5, with a tentative D call TRBD1 (5 bases). V lost 0 bases and J 1 base, leaving 7 bases between the germline ends. This CDR3 spans 15 amino acids. Germline assignment: CDR1 LGHDT and CDR2 YNNKEL (reference sequence). CDR3 region: CASSQDSGSNQPQHF. CDR3 nucleotide sequence: TGTGCCAGCAGCCAAGATTCAGGGAGCAATCAGCCCCAGCATTTT.

The chain couples TRBV6-2 or TRBV6-3 to TRBJ2-5; 7 bases are shared with TRBD2. V lost 6 bases, J lost 1 base, and 8 bases stayed unmatched. Germline lookup yields CDR1 MNHEY and CDR2 SVGEGT. The CDR3 is 15 residues long. This CDR3 is CASSPSTSAQETQYF. The CDR3 nucleotides are TGTGCCAGCAGCCCTTCTACTAGCGCCCAAGAGACCCAGTACTTC.

This chain uses TRBV5-4 with TRBJ2-5; maybe TRBD1 (5 bases). This CDR3 comprises 12 residues. Trimming removed 10 bases at V and 2 bases at J, with 12 bases between. Germline CDR1 is SGHNT and CDR2 is YYREEE (reference sequence). The CDR3 reads CASRGPQETQYF. In DNA form, the CDR3 reads TGTGCCTCTAGGGGCCCGCAAGAGACCCAGTACTTC.

The chain combines TRBV28 with TRBJ2-3, with D possibly matching TRBD2 (5 bases). V lost 8 bases and J 2 bases, leaving 11 bases between the germline ends. CDR3 length: 13 residues. Per germline, CDR1 MDHEN and CDR2 SYDVKM. The CDR3, as DNA: TGTGCCAGCTACCGGGAATTCACAGATACGCAGTATTTT. Its translation: CASYREFTDTQYF.

V usage is TRBV10-2 and J usage is TRBJ2-1; D not resolved. The CDR3 length is 11 residues. Trimming removed 6 bases at V and 6 bases at J, with 6 bases between. The germline CDR1 and CDR2 sequences are WSHSY and SAAADI. Here the CDR3 reads CASRSSNEQFF. Here the CDR3 DNA reads TGCGCCAGCAGGTCTAGCAATGAGCAGTTCTTC.

This chain links TRBV10-2 with TRBJ1-5, with D maybe TRBD1 (6 bases). V was cut by 6 bases and J by 4 bases, with 19 bases left in between. Germline-derived CDR1 and CDR2 are WSHSY and SAAADI. The length of the CDR3 is 16 residues. DNA for the CDR3: TGCGCCAGCAGGGAGATGGGGGCGCGAGTTAATCAGCCCCAGCATTTT. This encodes CASREMGARVNQPQHF.